The present TCR beta chain was sequenced within a study of Ad26.COV2.S vaccination and SARS-CoV-2 variants. Study results and caveats: Vaccine and placebo recipients had similar non-spike TCR breadth. Participants in the vaccine arm had higher spike-specific TCR breadth; placebo recipients had lower. In TCR breadth and depth analyses, total T cell responses may have been underestimated.

Assay: immunoSEQ multiplex PCR; the TCRdb copy retains only in-frame clones and omits some. The sample records about 480,000 clones, approximately 88% being singletons. Remarks on this clone: Its antigen remains unidentified.

Documented treatment: roughly 20 received Ad26.COV2.S at low or high dose, single or two shots; five or six received placebo; per-sample allocation not given. Sample collection was performed on day 63 after the first vaccine or placebo injection. In Boston, an adult donor aged 18-55 years took part. V dropped 3 bases and J dropped 7; count of bases not matched to a gene: 3. The CDR3 has 13 residues. Germline values: CDR1 SGHNT, CDR2 YYREEE (reference sequence). The chain is built from TRBV5-4 and TRBJ1-1; 10 bases are shared with TRBD1. This sequence was found in a person aged 18 to 59 who received the Ad26.COV2.S COVID-19 vaccine or a placebo. This material consisted of peripheral blood, taken in a trial of Ad26.COV2.S vaccine versus placebo. In nucleotides, the CDR3 is TGTGCCAGCAGCTCCGGACAGGGGGATGAAGCTTTCTTT. Amino acid sequence: CASSSGQGDEAFF.